The rows below give T cell receptor beta chains drawn from one sample of a study of Ad26.COV2.S vaccination and SARS-CoV-2 variants. Using immunoSEQ multiplex PCR, the repertoire was profiled, and TCRdb retains in-frame clones only, with some absent. The table records fewer than 800,000 clones, roughly 90% of them present only once. Sequenced material: peripheral blood, taken in a trial of Ad26.COV2.S vaccine versus placebo. The receptors derive from a person aged 18-60 years who received the Ad26.COV2.S COVID-19 vaccine or a placebo. Each CDR3 is given with its conserved first and last residue. D genes are given only for firm matches. Clone size is stated in some rows and not others, as once, few, many or a class when expanded.

CDR3 DNA	CDR3 protein	V gene	J gene	D gene	clone size
TGCAGCGTTGACAATGAAGAGACCCAGTACTTC	CSVDNEETQYF	TRBV29-1	TRBJ2-5	NA	NA
TGTGCCTGGAGGGGTATAAACACCGGGGAGCTGTTTTTT	CAWRGINTGELFF	TRBV30	TRBJ2-2	NA	NA
TGTGCCAGCAGCTTGAACGACCACTATGGCTACACCTTC	CASSLNDHYGYTF	TRBV5-4	TRBJ1-2	NA	NA
TGTGCCAGCAGCTCTATTGCAAGGGGCTCTGGGGCCAACGTCCTGACTTTC	CASSSIARGSGANVLTF	TRBV7-9	TRBJ2-6	NA	NA
TGTGCCACGGGACAGAAGGGGAATCAGCCCCAGCATTTT	CATGQKGNQPQHF	TRBV2	TRBJ1-5	TRBD1	NA
TGTGCCAGCAGTTGGACAGTCAGCGGGTCCTATAATTCACCCCTCCACTTT	CASSWTVSGSYNSPLHF	TRBV7-2	TRBJ1-6	NA	NA
TGTGCCAGCAGCCCTGGAATCGGGACTCTGAATTCACCCCTCCACTTT	CASSPGIGTLNSPLHF	TRBV7-9	TRBJ1-6	NA	once
TGCGCCAGCAGCGCCTCGGGACTCACATACACAGATACGCAGTATTTT	CASSASGLTYTDTQYF	TRBV5-1	TRBJ2-3	NA	NA
TGTGCCAGTAGTATAGGAGGGGCAGGGGGGAGATTATTGCCTGGGGCCAACGTCCTGACTTTC	CASSIGGAGGRLLPGANVLTF	TRBV19	TRBJ2-6	NA	NA
TGTGCCAGCAGTCCTACCACAGGGGAGGGAAACACCATATATTTT	CASSPTTGEGNTIYF	TRBV4-2	TRBJ1-3	TRBD1	NA
TGTGCCAGCAGTGAGAACGGACTTTTCGGCTACACCTTC	CASSENGLFGYTF	TRBV6-4	TRBJ1-2	NA	NA
TGCGCCAGCAGCCAAGAACGGTGGACACCTTACAATGAGCAGTTCTTC	CASSQERWTPYNEQFF	TRBV4-1	TRBJ2-1	NA	NA
TGTGCCAGCAGCCAAGGCGGAAGAGGGCTCACAGATACGCAGTATTTT	CASSQGGRGLTDTQYF	TRBV14	TRBJ2-3	NA	NA
TGTGCCAGCTCCCCCAGGGGCCCGAGCTCCTACGAGCAGTACTTC	CASSPRGPSSYEQYF	TRBV18	TRBJ2-7	NA	NA
TGTGCCTGGAGTACGGACACCAAGAGCTCCTACAATGAGCAGTTCTTC	CAWSTDTKSSYNEQFF	TRBV30	TRBJ2-1	NA	NA
TGTGCCAGCAGTTACTCCCCGACAGGAGAGAACTATGGCTACACCTTC	CASSYSPTGENYGYTF	TRBV6-6	TRBJ1-2	NA	NA
TGTGCCAGTAGTGCCCCGGGGAAGAACTATGGCTACACCTTC	CASSAPGKNYGYTF	TRBV19	TRBJ1-2	NA	NA
TGCGCCAGCAGCTTGGTTGGTGGACAGGGGGCAGGGGAGCAGTACTTC	CASSLVGGQGAGEQYF	TRBV5-1	TRBJ2-7	TRBD1	NA
TGTGCCAGCAGCCCCCTGGCAGGGCAGATCGGTACGCAGTATTTT	CASSPLAGQIGTQYF	TRBV11-2	TRBJ2-3	NA	NA
TGTGCCAGCAGCCCCACCACGGGTCGCTCGGGTAACTATGGCTACACCTTC	CASSPTTGRSGNYGYTF	TRBV7-2	TRBJ1-2	NA	once
TGTGCCAGCAGCCCAACCTACCCTAGGGGGGGAGAGGGCGGGGAGCTGTTTTTT	CASSPTYPRGGEGGELFF	TRBV7-8	TRBJ2-2	NA	NA
TGTGCCACCAGTGACTACCCGGGACTCAGGAATGAGCAGTTCTTC	CATSDYPGLRNEQFF	TRBV24-1	TRBJ2-1	NA	once
TGTGCCAGCAGCCCGCCAAGGATGTTCCCAGTCCAAGAGACCCAGTACTTC	CASSPPRMFPVQETQYF	TRBV3-1/TRBV3-2	TRBJ2-5	NA	NA
TGCGCCAGCAGCCAAGCGACTAGCGGGGGCCTAATTCAATTTCAAGAGACCCAGTACTTC	CASSQATSGGLIQFQETQYF	TRBV4-3	TRBJ2-5	TRBD2	NA
TGTGCCTGGAGCAAGCCTAGCGACCGCTACGAGCAGTACTTC	CAWSKPSDRYEQYF	TRBV30	TRBJ2-7	NA	NA
TGTGCCAGTACAGGACCCCTTTACACCGGGGAGCTGTTTTTT	CASTGPLYTGELFF	TRBV19	TRBJ2-2	NA	NA
TGTGCCAGCAGTGAAATGGGCCGGAACACTGAAGCTTTCTTT	CASSEMGRNTEAFF	TRBV25-1	TRBJ1-1	NA	NA
TGTGCCAGCAGCATCCCAGGGGGCGCGGGGGAGTTCTTC	CASSIPGGAGEFF	TRBV5-4	TRBJ2-1	NA	NA
TGTGCCAGCAGCCTGAGCGGGAGGCATGAGCAGTTCTTC	CASSLSGRHEQFF	TRBV11-3	TRBJ2-1	TRBD2	once
TGTGCCAGCGGACAGGGGGGTCATGAGCAGTTCTTC	CASGQGGHEQFF	TRBV18	TRBJ2-1	TRBD1	NA
TGCGCCAGCAGCTTTACGGGACAGGGGACGGGATCCGTGACCCAGTACTTC	CASSFTGQGTGSVTQYF	TRBV5-1	TRBJ2-5	TRBD1	once
TGCGCCAGCAGCTTAGGGGGCCTCGGGGCCGGGGAGCTGTTTTTT	CASSLGGLGAGELFF	TRBV5-1	TRBJ2-2	TRBD1	NA
TGTGCCTGGAGTACAGGACTAGCGGGAGTATGGGAGCAGTACTTC	CAWSTGLAGVWEQYF	TRBV30	TRBJ2-7	TRBD2	NA
TGTGCCAGCAGTTCCGTGAATACAGATACGCAGTATTTT	CASSSVNTDTQYF	TRBV27	TRBJ2-3	NA	NA
TGCGCCAGCAGCTTGGACGTTGGAAACACCATATATTTT	CASSLDVGNTIYF	TRBV5-1	TRBJ1-3	NA	NA
TGTGCCAGCAGCCTAATTTCCTACAATGAGCAGTTCTTC	CASSLISYNEQFF	TRBV11-2	TRBJ2-1	NA	NA
TGCAGCGCTTCTATTCAGGACGGGAGTTACGAGCAGTACTTC	CSASIQDGSYEQYF	TRBV29-1	TRBJ2-7	NA	NA
TGTGCCATCAGTGGACACCGGACCGGGACACTAGAGGGGGGCTACACCTTC	CAISGHRTGTLEGGYTF	TRBV10-3	TRBJ1-2	NA	NA
TGTGCCAGCAGCTTATCTTCAGGCTCTGGAAACACCATATATTTT	CASSLSSGSGNTIYF	TRBV7-9	TRBJ1-3	NA	NA
TGCGCCAGCAGCCAATCTTGGGGGCTCCTTAGCACAGATACGCAGTATTTT	CASSQSWGLLSTDTQYF	TRBV4-3	TRBJ2-3	NA	NA
TGTGCCAGTAGTATCAGCGGGAGGGTTGAGCAGTTCTTC	CASSISGRVEQFF	TRBV19	TRBJ2-1	TRBD2	NA
TGTGCCAGCAGCTTAGCGCCGGGACTAGCGGGGCACCGGGCCGGGGAGCTGTTTTTT	CASSLAPGLAGHRAGELFF	TRBV7-7	TRBJ2-2	TRBD2	once
TGTGCCACCCAGGGGGCGTACCAAGAGACCCAGTACTTC	CATQGAYQETQYF	TRBV24-1	TRBJ2-5	TRBD1	NA
TGTGCCTGGGTTACAGAGACCGGGAACACCGGGGAGCTGTTTTTT	CAWVTETGNTGELFF	TRBV30	TRBJ2-2	NA	NA
TGTGCCAGTAGTCGGGACAGCTTGAACACTGAAGCTTTCTTT	CASSRDSLNTEAFF	TRBV19	TRBJ1-1	TRBD1	once
TGTGCCAGCTCGCGTTACTCTGGGCAGGAGGAAAAACTGTTTTTT	CASSRYSGQEEKLFF	TRBV18	TRBJ1-4	NA	NA
TGTGCCAGCAGGGGGGGCTCGTACAATGAGCAGTTCTTC	CASRGGSYNEQFF	TRBV6-5	TRBJ2-1	NA	once
TGTGCCAGTCTCTCGGGACAGATTGCGGGCTACACCTTC	CASLSGQIAGYTF	TRBV19	TRBJ1-2	TRBD1	NA
TGTGCCAGCAGCTTAGTTAGGCAAGAGACCCAGTACTTC	CASSLVRQETQYF	TRBV7-2	TRBJ2-5	NA	NA
TGCAGCGTTGAAGGATGGGGCACGGGACAGAGCACTACTAACTATGGCTACACCTTC	CSVEGWGTGQSTTNYGYTF	TRBV29-1	TRBJ1-2	TRBD1	NA
TGTGCCAGCAGCCCGCGGCTAGTGGACAATGAGCAGTTCTTC	CASSPRLVDNEQFF	TRBV11-2	TRBJ2-1	NA	once
TGTGCCAGCAGCCCCCCAGGTTGGGGAGGCGGGAATGAGCAGTTCTTC	CASSPPGWGGGNEQFF	TRBV9	TRBJ2-1	NA	NA
TGTGCCAGCAGTTCCGTGGGAGGGGTCTCAGATACGCAGTATTTT	CASSSVGGVSDTQYF	TRBV6-5	TRBJ2-3	TRBD2	NA
TGTGCCACCAGCAGAGATGGTTCAGGACTAGCGTATAAGCAGTTCTTC	CATSRDGSGLAYKQFF	TRBV15	TRBJ2-1	TRBD2	NA
TGTGCCAGCAGCTTAGAGGCTAACTATGGCTACACCTTC	CASSLEANYGYTF	TRBV3-1/TRBV3-2	TRBJ1-2	NA	few
TGTGCCAGCAGTTACGTTTCCTACGAGCAGTACTTC	CASSYVSYEQYF	TRBV6-2/TRBV6-3	TRBJ2-7	NA	NA
TGTGCCAGCAGCGAAGCCCCCCAGTCTGGAAACACCATATATTTT	CASSEAPQSGNTIYF	TRBV4-2	TRBJ1-3	NA	NA
TGTGCCAGCAGTGAACAGTTCCTTTCCTCTGGAAACACCATATATTTT	CASSEQFLSSGNTIYF	TRBV2	TRBJ1-3	NA	NA
TGTGCCAGCGCTCCCTCGGGACAGCCGTACGAGCAGTACTTC	CASAPSGQPYEQYF	TRBV6-5	TRBJ2-7	TRBD1	NA
TGTGCCAGCAGCCACGGCCAACAGGGGACCGAAGCTTTCTTT	CASSHGQQGTEAFF	TRBV5-4	TRBJ1-1	TRBD1	NA